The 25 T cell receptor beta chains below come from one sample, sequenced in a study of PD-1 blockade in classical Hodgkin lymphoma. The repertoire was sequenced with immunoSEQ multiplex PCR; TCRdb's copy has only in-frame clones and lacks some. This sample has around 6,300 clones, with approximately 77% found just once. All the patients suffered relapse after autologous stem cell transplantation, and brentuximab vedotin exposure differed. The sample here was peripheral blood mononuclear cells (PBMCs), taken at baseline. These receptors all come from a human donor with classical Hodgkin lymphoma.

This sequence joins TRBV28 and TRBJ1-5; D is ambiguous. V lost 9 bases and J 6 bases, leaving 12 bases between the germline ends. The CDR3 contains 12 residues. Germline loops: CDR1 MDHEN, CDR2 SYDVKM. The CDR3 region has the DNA TGTGCCAGTACCGGTAACGGTCAGCCCCAGCATTTT. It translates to CASTGNGQPQHF.

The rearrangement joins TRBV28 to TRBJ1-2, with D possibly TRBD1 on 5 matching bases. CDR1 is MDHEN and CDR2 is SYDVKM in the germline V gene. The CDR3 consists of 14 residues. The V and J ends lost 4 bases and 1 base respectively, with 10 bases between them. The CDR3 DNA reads TGTGCCAGCAGTTCCCCCGGGGGTAACTATGGCTACACCTTC. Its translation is CASSSPGGNYGYTF.

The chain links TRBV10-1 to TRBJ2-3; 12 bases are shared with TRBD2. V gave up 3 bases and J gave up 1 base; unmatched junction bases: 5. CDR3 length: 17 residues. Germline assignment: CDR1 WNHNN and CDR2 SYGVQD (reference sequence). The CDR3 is CASSDRGTSGRTDTQYF. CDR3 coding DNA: TGCGCCAGCAGTGATAGAGGGACTAGCGGGCGCACAGATACGCAGTATTTT.

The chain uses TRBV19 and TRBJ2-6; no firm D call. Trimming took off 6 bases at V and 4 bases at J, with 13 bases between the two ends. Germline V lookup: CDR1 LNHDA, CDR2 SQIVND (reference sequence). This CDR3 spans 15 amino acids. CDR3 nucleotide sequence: TGTGCCAGTAGGGGATGGGGTGACGGGGCCAACGTCCTGACTTTC. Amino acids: CASRGWGDGANVLTF.

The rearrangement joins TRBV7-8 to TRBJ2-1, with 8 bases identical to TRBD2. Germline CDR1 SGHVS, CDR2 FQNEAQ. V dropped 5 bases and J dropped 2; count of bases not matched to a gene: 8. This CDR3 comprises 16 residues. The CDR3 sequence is CASSPRAGVPYNEQFF. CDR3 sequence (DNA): TGTGCCAGCAGCCCGAGAGCGGGAGTCCCCTACAATGAGCAGTTCTTC.

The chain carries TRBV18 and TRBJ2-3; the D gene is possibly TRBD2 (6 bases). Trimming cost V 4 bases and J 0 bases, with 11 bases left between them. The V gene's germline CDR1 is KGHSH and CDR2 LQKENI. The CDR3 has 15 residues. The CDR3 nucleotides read TGTGCCAGCTCACTGCCGGGAGCTAGCACAGATACGCAGTATTTT. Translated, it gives CASSLPGASTDTQYF. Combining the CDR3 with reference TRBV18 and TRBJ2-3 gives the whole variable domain NAGVMQNPRHLVRRRGQEARLRCSPMKGHSHVYWYRQLPEEGLKFMVYLQKENIIDESGMPKERFSAEFPKEGPSILRIQQVVRGDSAAYFCASSLPGASTDTQYFGPGTRLTVL.

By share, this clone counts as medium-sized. The CDR3 is CASSLGPRDQPQHF. DNA for the CDR3: TGTGCCAGCAGCTTGGGGCCCAGAGATCAGCCCCAGCATTTT. The chain is built from TRBV5-6 and TRBJ1-5; D is unresolved. Trimming cost V 0 bases and J 5 bases, with 9 bases left between them. The length of the CDR3 is 14 residues. Per germline, CDR1 SGHDT and CDR2 YYEEEE. Together with reference TRBV5-6 and TRBJ1-5, the CDR3 gives the full variable domain: DAGVTQSPTHLIKTRGQQVTLRCSPKSGHDTVSWYQQALGQGPQFIFQYYEEEERQRGNFPDRFSGHQFPNYSSELNVNALLLGDSALYLCASSLGPRDQPQHFGDGTRLSIL.

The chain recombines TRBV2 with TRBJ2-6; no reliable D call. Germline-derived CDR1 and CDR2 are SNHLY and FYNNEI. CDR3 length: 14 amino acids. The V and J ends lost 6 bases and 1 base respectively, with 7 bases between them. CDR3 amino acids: CASRPRSGANVLTF. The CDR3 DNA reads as TGTGCCAGCAGGCCGCGATCTGGGGCCAACGTCCTGACTTTC.

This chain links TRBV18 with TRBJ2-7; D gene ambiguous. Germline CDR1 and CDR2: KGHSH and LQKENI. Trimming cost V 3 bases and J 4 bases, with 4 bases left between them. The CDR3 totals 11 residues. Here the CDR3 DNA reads TGTGCCAGCTCACCTCTATACGAGCAGTACTTC. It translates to CASSPLYEQYF.

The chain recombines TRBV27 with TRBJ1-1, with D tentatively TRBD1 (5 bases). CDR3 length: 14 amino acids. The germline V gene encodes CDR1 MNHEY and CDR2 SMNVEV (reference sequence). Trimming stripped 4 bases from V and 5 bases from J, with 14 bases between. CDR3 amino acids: CASSSYQGLTEAFF. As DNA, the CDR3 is TGTGCCAGCAGTTCCTATCAGGGTTTGACTGAAGCTTTCTTT.

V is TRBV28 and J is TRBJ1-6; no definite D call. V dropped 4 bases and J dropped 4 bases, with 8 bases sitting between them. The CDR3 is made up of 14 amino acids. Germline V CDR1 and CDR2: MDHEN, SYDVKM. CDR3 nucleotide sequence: TGTGCCAGCAGTTCATCCAGATATAATTCACCCCTCCACTTT. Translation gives CASSSSRYNSPLHF.

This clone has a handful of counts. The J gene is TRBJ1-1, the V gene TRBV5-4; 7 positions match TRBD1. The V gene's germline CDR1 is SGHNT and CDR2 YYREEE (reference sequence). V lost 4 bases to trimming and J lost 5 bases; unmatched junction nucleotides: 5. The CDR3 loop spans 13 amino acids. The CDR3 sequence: CASSTGQTTEAFF. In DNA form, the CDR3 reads TGTGCCAGCAGCACGGGACAGACGACTGAAGCTTTCTTT.

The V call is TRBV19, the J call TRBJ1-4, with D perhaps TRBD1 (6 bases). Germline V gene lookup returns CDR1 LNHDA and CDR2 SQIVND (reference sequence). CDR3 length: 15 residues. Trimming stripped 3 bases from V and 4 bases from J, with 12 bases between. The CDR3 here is CASSMFGQLNEKLFF. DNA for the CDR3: TGTGCCAGTAGTATGTTTGGACAGCTTAATGAAAAACTGTTTTTT.

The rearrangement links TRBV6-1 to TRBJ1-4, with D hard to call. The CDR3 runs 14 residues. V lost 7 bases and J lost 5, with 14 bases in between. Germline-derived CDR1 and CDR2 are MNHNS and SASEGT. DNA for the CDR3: TGTGCCAGCACCCGTGTCCCGAGAAATGAAAAACTGTTTTTT. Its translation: CASTRVPRNEKLFF.

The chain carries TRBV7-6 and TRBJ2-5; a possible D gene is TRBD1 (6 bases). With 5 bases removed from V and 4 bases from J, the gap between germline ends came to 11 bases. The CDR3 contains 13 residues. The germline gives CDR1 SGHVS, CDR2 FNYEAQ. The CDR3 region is CASSLGQLETQYF. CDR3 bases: TGTGCCAGCAGCCTCGGACAGTTAGAGACCCAGTACTTC. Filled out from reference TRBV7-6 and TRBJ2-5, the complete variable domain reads GAGVSQSPRYKVTKRGQDVALRCDPISGHVSLYWYRQALGQGPEFLTYFNYEAQQDKSGLPNDRFSAERPEGSISTLTIQRTEQRDSAMYRCASSLGQLETQYFGPGTRLLVL.

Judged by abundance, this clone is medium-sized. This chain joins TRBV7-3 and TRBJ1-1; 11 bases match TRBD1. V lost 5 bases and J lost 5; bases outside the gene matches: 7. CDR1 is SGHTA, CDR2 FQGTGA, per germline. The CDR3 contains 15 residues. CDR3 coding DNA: TGTGCCAGCAGCACCCCCCGGGACAGGGGGACTGAAGCTTTCTTT. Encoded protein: CASSTPRDRGTEAFF.

As DNA, the CDR3 is TGTGCCAGCAGCTTGAGCGAGCGGGTGAACACCGGGGAGCTGTTTTTT. The encoded protein is CASSLSERVNTGELFF. The V gene is TRBV5-5, the J gene TRBJ2-2; the D gene is possibly TRBD2 (6 bases). Germline CDR1 reads SGHKS; CDR2 reads YYEKEE (reference sequence). V lost 1 base, J lost 1 base, and 11 bases lay in between. This CDR3 has 16 residues.

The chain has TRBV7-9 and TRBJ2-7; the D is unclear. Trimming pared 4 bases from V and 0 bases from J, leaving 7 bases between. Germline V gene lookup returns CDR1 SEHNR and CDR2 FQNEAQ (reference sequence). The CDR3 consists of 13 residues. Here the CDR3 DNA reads TGTGCCAGCAGCTCAATCGACTCCTACGAGCAGTACTTC. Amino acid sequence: CASSSIDSYEQYF.

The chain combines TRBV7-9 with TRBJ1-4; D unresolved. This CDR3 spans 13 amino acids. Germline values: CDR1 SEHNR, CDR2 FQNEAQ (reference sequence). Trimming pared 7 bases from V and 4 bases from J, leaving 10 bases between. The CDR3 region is CASTRGSNEKLFF. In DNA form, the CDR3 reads TGTGCCAGCACGAGAGGCAGTAATGAAAAACTGTTTTTT. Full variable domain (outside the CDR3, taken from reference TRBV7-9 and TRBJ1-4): DTGVSQNPRHKITKRGQNVTFRCDPISEHNRLYWYRQTLGQGPEFLTYFQNEAQLEKSRLLSDRFSAERPKGSFSTLEIQRTEQGDSAMYLCASTRGSNEKLFFGSGTQLSVL.

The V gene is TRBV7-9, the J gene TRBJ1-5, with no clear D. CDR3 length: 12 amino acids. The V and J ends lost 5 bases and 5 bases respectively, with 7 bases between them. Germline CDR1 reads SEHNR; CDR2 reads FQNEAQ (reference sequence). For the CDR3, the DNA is TGTGCCAGCAGCGCCGATCATCAGCCCCAGCATTTT. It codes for CASSADHQPQHF.

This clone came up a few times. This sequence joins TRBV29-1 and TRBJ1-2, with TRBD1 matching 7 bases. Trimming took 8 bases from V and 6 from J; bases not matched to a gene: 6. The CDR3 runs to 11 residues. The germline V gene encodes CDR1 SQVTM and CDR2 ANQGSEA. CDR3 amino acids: CSSSGGHGYTF. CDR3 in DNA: TGCAGCTCCTCAGGGGGACATGGCTACACCTTC.

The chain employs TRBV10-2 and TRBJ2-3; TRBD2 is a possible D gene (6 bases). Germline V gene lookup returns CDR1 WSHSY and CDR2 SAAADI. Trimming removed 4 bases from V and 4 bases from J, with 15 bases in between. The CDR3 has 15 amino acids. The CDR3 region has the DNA TGCGCCAGCAGTGCCCGGGAGATCGGCGCAGATACGCAGTATTTT. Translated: CASSAREIGADTQYF.

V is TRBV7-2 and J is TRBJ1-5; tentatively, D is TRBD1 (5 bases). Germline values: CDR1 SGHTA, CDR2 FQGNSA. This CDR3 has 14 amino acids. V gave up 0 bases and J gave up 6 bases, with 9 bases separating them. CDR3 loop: CASSLAAQGQPQHF. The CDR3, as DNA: TGTGCCAGCAGCTTAGCGGCCCAGGGTCAGCCCCAGCATTTT.

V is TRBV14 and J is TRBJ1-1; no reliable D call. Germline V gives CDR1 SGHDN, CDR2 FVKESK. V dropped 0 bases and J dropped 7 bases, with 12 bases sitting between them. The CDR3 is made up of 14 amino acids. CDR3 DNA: TGTGCCAGCAGCCAAGATGCAGAGCCGGGTGAAGCTTTCTTT. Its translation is CASSQDAEPGEAFF.

CDR3 in DNA: TGTGCCAGCAGTTACTCGTATGAGCAGTTCTTC. Amino acid sequence: CASSYSYEQFF. The V call is TRBV6-6, the J call TRBJ2-1; unclear D gene. Germline V lookup: CDR1 MNHNY, CDR2 SVGAGI (reference sequence). CDR3 length equals 11 residues. V lost 0 bases and J 8 bases, leaving 2 bases between the germline ends.